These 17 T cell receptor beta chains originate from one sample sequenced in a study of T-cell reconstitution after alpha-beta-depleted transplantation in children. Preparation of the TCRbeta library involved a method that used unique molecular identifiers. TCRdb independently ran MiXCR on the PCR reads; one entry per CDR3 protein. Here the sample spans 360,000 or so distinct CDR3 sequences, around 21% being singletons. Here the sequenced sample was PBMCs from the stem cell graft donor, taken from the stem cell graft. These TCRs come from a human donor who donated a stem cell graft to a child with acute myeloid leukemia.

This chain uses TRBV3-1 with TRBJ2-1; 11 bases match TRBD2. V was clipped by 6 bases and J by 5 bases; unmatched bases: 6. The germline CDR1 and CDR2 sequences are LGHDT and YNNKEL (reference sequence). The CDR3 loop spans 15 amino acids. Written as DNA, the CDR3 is TGTGCCAGCAGGGAGACTAGCGGGAAAAACAATGAGCAGTTCTTC. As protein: CASRETSGKNNEQFF.

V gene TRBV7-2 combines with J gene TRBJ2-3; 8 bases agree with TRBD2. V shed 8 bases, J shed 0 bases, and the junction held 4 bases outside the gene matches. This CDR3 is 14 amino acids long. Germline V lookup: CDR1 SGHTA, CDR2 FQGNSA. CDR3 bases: TGTGCCAGCTTAGCGGGATTTAGCACAGATACGCAGTATTTT. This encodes CASLAGFSTDTQYF.

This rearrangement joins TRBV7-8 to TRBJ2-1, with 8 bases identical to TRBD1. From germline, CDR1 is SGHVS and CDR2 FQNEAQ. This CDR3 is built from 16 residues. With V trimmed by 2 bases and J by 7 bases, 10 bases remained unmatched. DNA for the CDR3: TGTGCCAGCAGCTTAATACCGGGACAGGCGGGTAATGAGCAGTTCTTC. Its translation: CASSLIPGQAGNEQFF.

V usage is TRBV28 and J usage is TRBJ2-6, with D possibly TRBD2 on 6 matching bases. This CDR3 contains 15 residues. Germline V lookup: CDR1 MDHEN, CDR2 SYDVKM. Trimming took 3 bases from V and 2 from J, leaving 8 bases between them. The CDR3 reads CASSFWRAGANVLTF. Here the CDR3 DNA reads TGTGCCAGCAGTTTTTGGAGGGCTGGGGCCAACGTCCTGACTTTC.

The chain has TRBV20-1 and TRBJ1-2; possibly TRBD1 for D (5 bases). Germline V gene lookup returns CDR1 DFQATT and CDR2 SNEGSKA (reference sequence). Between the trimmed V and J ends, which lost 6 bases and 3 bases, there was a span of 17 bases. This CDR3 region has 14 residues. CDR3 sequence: CSARKDQGHYGYTF. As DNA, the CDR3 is TGCAGTGCGAGAAAAGACCAGGGCCACTATGGCTACACCTTC.

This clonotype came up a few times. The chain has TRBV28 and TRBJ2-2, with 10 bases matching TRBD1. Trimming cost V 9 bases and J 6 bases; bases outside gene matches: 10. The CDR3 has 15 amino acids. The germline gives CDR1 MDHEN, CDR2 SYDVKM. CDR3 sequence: CASLSGTGASGELFF. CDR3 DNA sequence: TGTGCCAGTCTCAGCGGGACAGGGGCATCCGGGGAGCTGTTTTTT.

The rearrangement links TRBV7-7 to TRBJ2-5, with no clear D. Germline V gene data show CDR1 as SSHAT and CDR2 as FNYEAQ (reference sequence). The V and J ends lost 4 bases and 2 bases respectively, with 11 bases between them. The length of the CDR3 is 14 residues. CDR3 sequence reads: CASSSRTEQETQYF. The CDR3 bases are TGTGCCAGCAGCTCTCGGACGGAACAAGAGACCCAGTACTTC.

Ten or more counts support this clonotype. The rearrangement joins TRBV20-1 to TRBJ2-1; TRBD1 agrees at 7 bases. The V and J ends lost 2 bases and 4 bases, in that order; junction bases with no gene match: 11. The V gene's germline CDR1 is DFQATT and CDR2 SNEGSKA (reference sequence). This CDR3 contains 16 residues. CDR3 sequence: CSARSKGQPTYNEQFF. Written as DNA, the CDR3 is TGCAGTGCTAGAAGTAAGGGACAGCCAACGTACAATGAGCAGTTCTTC.

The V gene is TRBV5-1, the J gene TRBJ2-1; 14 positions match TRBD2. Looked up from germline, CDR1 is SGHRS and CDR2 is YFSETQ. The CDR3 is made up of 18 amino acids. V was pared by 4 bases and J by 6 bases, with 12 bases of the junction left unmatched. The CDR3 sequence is CASSTGTSGRVRFNEQFF. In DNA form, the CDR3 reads TGCGCCAGCAGCACCGGGACTAGCGGGAGAGTACGGTTCAATGAGCAGTTCTTC.

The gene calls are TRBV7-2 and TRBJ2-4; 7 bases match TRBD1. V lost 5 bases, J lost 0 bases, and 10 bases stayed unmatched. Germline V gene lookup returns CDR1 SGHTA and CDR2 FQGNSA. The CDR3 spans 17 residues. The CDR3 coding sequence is TGTGCCAGCAGCCCCAACAGGGGTTCTTTAGCCAAAAACATTCAGTACTTC. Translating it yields CASSPNRGSLAKNIQYF.

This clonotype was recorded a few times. The CDR3 sequence is CASSLARAGRTDTQYF. The CDR3 DNA sequence: TGTGCCAGCAGCTTAGCTCGGGCGGGACGCACAGATACGCAGTATTTT. The J gene is TRBJ2-3, the V gene TRBV7-9; TRBD2 might be the D (6 bases). The CDR3 totals 16 residues. Deletions cut 0 bases from V and 1 base from J, with 11 bases between. In germline, CDR1 is SEHNR, CDR2 FQNEAQ (reference sequence). The variable domain in full, completed from reference TRBV7-9 and TRBJ2-3, reads DTGVSQNPRHKITKRGQNVTFRCDPISEHNRLYWYRQTLGQGPEFLTYFQNEAQLEKSRLLSDRFSAERPKGSFSTLEIQRTEQGDSAMYLCASSLARAGRTDTQYFGPGTRLTVL.

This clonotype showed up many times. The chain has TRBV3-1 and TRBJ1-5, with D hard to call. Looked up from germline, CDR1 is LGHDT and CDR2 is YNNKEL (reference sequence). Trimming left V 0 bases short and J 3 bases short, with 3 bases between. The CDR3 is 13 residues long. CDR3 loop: CASSQDLNQPQHF. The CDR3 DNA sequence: TGTGCCAGCAGCCAAGATCTCAATCAGCCCCAGCATTTT. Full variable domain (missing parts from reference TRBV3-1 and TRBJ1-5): DTAVSQTPKYLVTQMGNDKSIKCEQNLGHDTMYWYKQDSKKFLKIMFSYNNKELIINETVPNRFSPKSPDKAHLNLHINSLELGDSAVYFCASSQDLNQPQHFGDGTRLSIL.

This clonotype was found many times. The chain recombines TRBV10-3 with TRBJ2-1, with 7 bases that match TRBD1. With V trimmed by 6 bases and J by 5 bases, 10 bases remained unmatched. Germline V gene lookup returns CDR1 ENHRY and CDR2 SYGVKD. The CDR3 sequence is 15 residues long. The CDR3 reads CAISSDRDRHNEQFF. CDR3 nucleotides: TGTGCCATCAGCTCAGACCGGGACAGACACAATGAGCAGTTCTTC.

The CDR3 reads CSALGTTNQPQHF. CDR3 bases: TGCAGTGCCCTCGGGACAACTAATCAGCCCCAGCATTTT. V and J are TRBV20-1 and TRBJ1-5; tentatively, D is TRBD1 (6 bases). Germline CDR1 reads DFQATT; CDR2 reads SNEGSKA (reference sequence). This CDR3 region has 13 residues. V shed 6 bases and J shed 4 bases, with 13 bases lying between them.

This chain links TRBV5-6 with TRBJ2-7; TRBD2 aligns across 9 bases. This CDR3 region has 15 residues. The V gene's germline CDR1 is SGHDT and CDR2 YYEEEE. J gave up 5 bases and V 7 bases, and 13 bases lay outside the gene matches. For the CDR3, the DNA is TGTGCCAGCGGCCCCCGGCGGGAGGGCCACGACGAGCAGTACTTC. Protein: CASGPRREGHDEQYF.

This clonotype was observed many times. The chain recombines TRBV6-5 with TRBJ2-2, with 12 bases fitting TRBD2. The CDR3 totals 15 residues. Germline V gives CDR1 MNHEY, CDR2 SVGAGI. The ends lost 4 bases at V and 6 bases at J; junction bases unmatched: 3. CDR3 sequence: CASSLTSGRPGELFF. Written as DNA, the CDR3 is TGTGCCAGCAGTTTAACTAGCGGGAGGCCCGGGGAGCTGTTTTTT.

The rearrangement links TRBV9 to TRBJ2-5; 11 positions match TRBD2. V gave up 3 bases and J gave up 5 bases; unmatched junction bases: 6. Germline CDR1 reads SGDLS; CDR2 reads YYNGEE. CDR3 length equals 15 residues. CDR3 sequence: CASSAQVAGGETQYF. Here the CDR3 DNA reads TGTGCCAGCAGCGCTCAAGTAGCGGGAGGGGAGACCCAGTACTTC.